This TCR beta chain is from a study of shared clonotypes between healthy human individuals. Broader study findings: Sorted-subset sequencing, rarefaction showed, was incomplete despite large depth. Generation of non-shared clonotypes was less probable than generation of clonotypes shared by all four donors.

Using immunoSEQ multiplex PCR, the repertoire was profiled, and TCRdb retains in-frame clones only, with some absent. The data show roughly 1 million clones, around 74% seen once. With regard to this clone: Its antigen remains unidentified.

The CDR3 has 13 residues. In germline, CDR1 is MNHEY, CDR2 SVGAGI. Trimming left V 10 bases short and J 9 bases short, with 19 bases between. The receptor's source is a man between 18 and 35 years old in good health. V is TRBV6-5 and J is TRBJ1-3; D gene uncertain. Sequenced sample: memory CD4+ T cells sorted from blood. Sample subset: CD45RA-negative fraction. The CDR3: CATRDTMLGTIYF. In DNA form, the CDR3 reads TGTGCCACCAGAGACACTATGCTTGGCACCATATATTTT.